The 22 T cell receptor beta chains presented below share a single source sample, sequenced in a study of T-cell reconstitution after alpha-beta-depleted transplantation in children. The authors prepared the TCRbeta library with unique molecular identifiers. MiXCR, applied by TCRdb to the PCR reads, yields one record per CDR3 protein. The sample records 83,000 or so distinct CDR3 sequences, 7.5% to 9.5% being singletons. The sequencing used PBMCs from the stem cell graft donor, collected from the stem cell graft. The receptors were sampled from a human donor who donated a stem cell graft to a child with congenital amegakaryocytic thrombocytopenia.

This clonotype was recorded a few times. The genes are TRBV5-1 and TRBJ1-1; D is ambiguous. The CDR3 sequence is 13 residues long. Germline CDR1 and CDR2: SGHRS and YFSETQ. Trimming took 5 bases from V and 1 from J, leaving 9 bases between them. The CDR3 nucleotides are TGCGCCAGCAGACCAACACCGAACACTGAAGCTTTCTTT. This codes for CASRPTPNTEAFF.

Many counts were recorded for this clonotype. V gene TRBV20-1 combines with J gene TRBJ2-5, with TRBD1 identical over 8 bases. V was pared by 5 bases and J by 2 bases, with 4 bases of the junction left unmatched. CDR1 and CDR2 from the germline V gene are DFQATT and SNEGSKA (reference sequence). This CDR3 has 13 amino acids. The chain's CDR3 is CSAGRGPQETQYF. The CDR3 DNA reads TGCAGTGCTGGCAGGGGGCCTCAAGAGACCCAGTACTTC.

Many counts were recorded for this clonotype. V usage is TRBV27 and J usage is TRBJ1-1, with TRBD1 as a possible D gene (6 bases). This CDR3 has 12 amino acids. Germline assignment: CDR1 MNHEY and CDR2 SMNVEV (reference sequence). Trimming left V 7 bases short and J 3 bases short, with 9 bases between. The CDR3 sequence: CASKGGDTEAFF. DNA of the CDR3: TGTGCCAGCAAGGGGGGGGACACTGAAGCTTTCTTT.

This clonotype was observed many times. The V gene is TRBV29-1, the J gene TRBJ2-4, with D unresolved. This CDR3 spans 11 amino acids. Trimming stripped 7 bases from V and 7 bases from J, with 11 bases between. The germline gives CDR1 SQVTM, CDR2 ANQGSEA. The CDR3 reads CSAIYRNIQYF. DNA for the CDR3: TGCAGCGCGATTTATAGGAACATTCAGTACTTC.

This clonotype occurred many times. The chain links TRBV5-5 to TRBJ2-1; unclear D gene. CDR3 length equals 12 residues. V was clipped by 0 bases and J by 8 bases, with 6 bases between them. Germline CDR1 SGHKS, CDR2 YYEKEE (reference sequence). CDR3 in amino acids: CASSLDYDEQFF. As DNA, the CDR3 is TGTGCCAGCAGCTTGGACTATGATGAGCAGTTCTTC. Variable domain in full (rest from reference TRBV5-5 and TRBJ2-1): DAGVTQSPTHLIKTRGQQVTLRCSPISGHKSVSWYQQVLGQGPQFIFQYYEKEERGRGNFPDRFSARQFPNYSSELNVNALLLGDSALYLCASSLDYDEQFFGPGTRLTVL.

This clonotype has ten or more counts. The chain links TRBV6-5 to TRBJ1-1; 8 nucleotides line up with TRBD1. CDR1 and CDR2 (germline): MNHEY, SVGAGI. This CDR3 has 15 residues. After removal of 2 bases from V and 0 bases from J, the junction contained 2 bases not matched to a gene. This CDR3 reads CASSYTDRVNTEAFF. CDR3 DNA: TGTGCCAGCAGTTACACGGACAGGGTGAACACTGAAGCTTTCTTT.

In its sample, this clonotype was seen many times. This chain links TRBV4-1 with TRBJ2-7; no clear D. The germline V gene encodes CDR1 MGHRA and CDR2 YSYEKL. CDR3 length: 16 residues. Trimming pared 1 base from V and 0 bases from J, leaving 13 bases between. This chain's CDR3 is CASSQGNGWSSYEQYF. CDR3 nucleotides: TGCGCCAGCAGCCAAGGAAATGGCTGGAGCTCCTACGAGCAGTACTTC.

Ten or more counts support this clonotype. This chain connects TRBV4-3 to TRBJ2-3, with D unclear. Per germline, CDR1 LGHNA and CDR2 YSLEER. This CDR3 comprises 14 residues. V was pared by 1 base and J by 0 bases, with 5 bases between. CDR3: CASSQVSSTDTQYF. CDR3 bases: TGCGCCAGCAGCCAAGTATCCAGCACAGATACGCAGTATTTT.

This CDR3 is CSVDAGNNQPQHF. The CDR3, as DNA: TGCAGCGTTGATGCAGGCAACAATCAGCCCCAGCATTTT. The rearrangement uses TRBV29-1 and TRBJ1-5; D remains ambiguous. Trimming shortened V by 3 bases and J by 3 bases, and 9 bases separated the two germline ends. This CDR3 has 13 residues. Germline values: CDR1 SQVTM, CDR2 ANQGSEA.

This clonotype was counted between two and nine times. The chain employs TRBV5-1 and TRBJ1-2, with D possibly matching TRBD1 (6 bases). The germline V gene encodes CDR1 SGHRS and CDR2 YFSETQ. The ends were cut back, 8 bases at V and 8 bases at J, with 16 bases in the middle. CDR3 length equals 12 residues. DNA of the CDR3: TGCGCCAGTGGGCTAACCGGGGGCGGCTACACCTTC. This translates into CASGLTGGGYTF.

This chain joins TRBV5-1 and TRBJ2-3, with 7 positions matching TRBD2. CDR1 is SGHRS and CDR2 is YFSETQ in the germline V gene. The CDR3 totals 18 residues. V lost 4 bases, J lost 5 bases, and 19 bases stayed unmatched. The CDR3 coding sequence is TGCGCCAGCAGCCCCGAAGCTAGCGGTAATCTCGGCCGAGATACGCAGTATTTT. Translating gives CASSPEASGNLGRDTQYF. The whole variable domain, remainder taken from reference TRBV5-1 and TRBJ2-3, is KAGVTQTPRYLIKTRGQQVTLSCSPISGHRSVSWYQQTPGQGLQFLFEYFSETQRNKGNFPGRFSGRQFSNSRSEMNVSTLELGDSALYLCASSPEASGNLGRDTQYFGPGTRLTVL.

This clonotype was seen repeatedly, ten times or more. The chain employs TRBV12-3 or TRBV12-4 and TRBJ2-3, with 12 bases lining up with TRBD1. J lost 7 bases, V lost 3 bases, and 8 bases had no gene match. The CDR3 length is 16 residues. In DNA, the CDR3 is TGTGCCAGCAGTTTGGATTCCGGGACAGGGGGCTATACGCAGTATTTT. This codes for CASSLDSGTGGYTQYF.

This clonotype has a count of ten or more. The CDR3 loop reads CSVEGNYGYTF. Here the CDR3 DNA reads TGCAGCGTTGAGGGCAACTATGGCTACACCTTC. The chain recombines TRBV29-1 with TRBJ1-2, with D unresolved. Trimming left V 3 bases short and J 2 bases short, with 4 bases between. Germline values: CDR1 SQVTM, CDR2 ANQGSEA. There are 11 residues in the CDR3.

This clonotype was counted many times. The CDR3 sequence is CASSEGPHYPDTQYF. CDR3 nucleotide sequence: TGTGCCAGCAGTGAGGGACCCCATTATCCAGATACGCAGTATTTT. The chain joins TRBV2 to TRBJ2-3; the D call may be TRBD1 or TRBD2 (5 bases each). V lost 3 bases and J lost 4, with 14 bases in between. CDR3 size: 15 residues. CDR1 SNHLY and CDR2 FYNNEI come from the germline V gene. Looking up the rest from reference TRBV2 and TRBJ2-3 gives the full variable domain: EPEVTQTPSHQVTQMGQEVILRCVPISNHLYFYWYRQILGQKVEFLVSFYNNEISEKSEIFDDQFSVERPDGSNFTLKIRSTKLEDSAMYFCASSEGPHYPDTQYFGPGTRLTVL.

There are many counts of this clonotype. The chain joins TRBV24-1 to TRBJ2-3; 12 bases are a match to TRBD2. CDR3 size: 17 residues. The V gene's germline CDR1 is KGHDR and CDR2 SFDVKD. The V and J ends lost 3 bases and 6 bases, in that order; junction bases with no gene match: 9. CDR3 in amino acids: CATSDPTSGGSLDTQYF. Here the CDR3 DNA reads TGTGCCACCAGTGATCCTACTAGCGGGGGGTCGTTGGATACGCAGTATTTT.

This clonotype has ten or more counts. The V gene is TRBV4-2, the J gene TRBJ2-7; TRBD1 or TRBD2 may be the D gene (5 bases each). The CDR3 sequence is 15 residues long. The germline V gene encodes CDR1 LGHNA and CDR2 YNFKEQ. The V and J ends lost 5 bases and 0 bases respectively, with 14 bases between them. DNA for the CDR3: TGTGCCAGCAGCGGGACCGGGTTTAGCTCCTACGAGCAGTACTTC. The encoded protein is CASSGTGFSSYEQYF.

In its sample, this clonotype was seen many times. The V and J genes are TRBV7-2 and TRBJ1-2; TRBD1 is a possible D gene (6 bases). The CDR3 has 14 amino acids. V lost 5 bases, J lost 3 bases, and 13 bases lay in between. CDR1 and CDR2 from the germline V gene are SGHTA and FQGNSA. The CDR3: CASSTGTGYYGYTF. The CDR3 coding sequence is TGTGCCAGCAGCACAGGTACAGGGTACTATGGCTACACCTTC. The whole variable domain, filled in from reference TRBV7-2 and TRBJ1-2, reads GAGVSQSPSNKVTEKGKDVELRCDPISGHTALYWYRQSLGQGLEFLIYFQGNSAPDKSGLPSDRFSAERTGGSVSTLTIQRTQQEDSAVYLCASSTGTGYYGYTFGSGTRLTVV.

This clonotype was counted ten times or more. The V gene is TRBV3-1, the J gene TRBJ1-2; D unresolved. Trimming removed 1 base at V and 6 bases at J, with 6 bases between. From germline, CDR1 is LGHDT and CDR2 YNNKEL (reference sequence). This CDR3 comprises 12 residues. CDR3 DNA sequence: TGTGCCAGCAGCCAAGGCCAGCATGGCTACACCTTC. This sequence encodes CASSQGQHGYTF.

At least ten counts were recorded for this clonotype. The CDR3 loop reads CATSRDIGATTGELFF. CDR3 coding DNA: TGTGCCACCAGCAGAGATATTGGAGCCACCACCGGGGAGCTGTTTTTT. The V call is TRBV15, the J call TRBJ2-2, with D uncertain. V gave up 0 bases and J gave up 4 bases, with 12 bases separating them. Germline values: CDR1 LNHNV, CDR2 YYDKDF (reference sequence). There are 16 residues in the CDR3.

This clonotype was counted ten times or more. The rearrangement uses TRBV7-6 and TRBJ1-4, with D unresolved. The germline gives CDR1 SGHVS, CDR2 FNYEAQ. V lost 1 base, J lost 0 bases, and 6 bases lay in between. This CDR3 comprises 15 residues. The CDR3 here is CASSLEPATNEKLFF. CDR3 DNA sequence: TGTGCCAGCAGCTTAGAGCCAGCAACTAATGAAAAACTGTTTTTT.

This clonotype was counted a few times. J is TRBJ2-7 and V is TRBV2, with 7 bases matching TRBD2. The CDR3 covers 13 residues. V was pared by 2 bases and J by 6 bases, with 4 bases of the junction left unmatched. The germline CDR1 and CDR2 sequences are SNHLY and FYNNEI. The CDR3 here is CASSESGGSEQYF. The CDR3 coding sequence is TGTGCCAGCAGTGAATCGGGGGGATCCGAGCAGTACTTC.

This sequence joins TRBV12-3 or TRBV12-4 and TRBJ1-5, with unresolved D. The CDR3 runs to 16 residues. The ends were cut back, 1 base at V and 1 base at J, with 11 bases in the middle. Written as DNA, the CDR3 is TGTGCCAGCAGTTTAGGCTACCCAGGCAGCAATCAGCCCCAGCATTTT. Its protein is CASSLGYPGSNQPQHF.